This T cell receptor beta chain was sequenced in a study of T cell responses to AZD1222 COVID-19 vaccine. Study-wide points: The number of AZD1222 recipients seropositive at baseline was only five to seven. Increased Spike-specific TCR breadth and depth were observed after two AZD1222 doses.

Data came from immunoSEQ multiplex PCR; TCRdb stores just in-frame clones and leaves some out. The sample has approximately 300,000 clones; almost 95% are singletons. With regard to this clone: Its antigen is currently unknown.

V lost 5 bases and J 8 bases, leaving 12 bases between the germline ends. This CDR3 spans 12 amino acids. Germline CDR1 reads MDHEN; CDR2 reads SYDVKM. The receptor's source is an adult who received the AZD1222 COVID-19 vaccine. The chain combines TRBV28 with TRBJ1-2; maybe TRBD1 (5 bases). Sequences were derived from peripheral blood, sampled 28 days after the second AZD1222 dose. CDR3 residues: CASSGQGLGYTF. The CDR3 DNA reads TGTGCCAGCAGTGGGCAGGGACTGGGCTACACCTTC.